This T cell receptor beta chain was identified during a study of breast tumors, draining lymph nodes, adjacent tissues. Notes on the study in general: Compared with lymph nodes, tumors were less diverse; compared with nontumor tissue, more. The data were judged consistent with most tumor T cells coming from lymph node and expanding in tumor. Data only fit, rather than demonstrated, lymph node origin of most tumor T cells.

TCRdb ran MiXCR on the multiplex PCR reads and lists one entry per CDR3 protein. The table lists tens of thousands of distinct CDR3 sequences, approximately 31% of them singletons. Axillary draining lymph nodes of breast cancer patients supplied the node samples. At least ten counts were recorded for this clonotype. Antigen unknown. The J segment lost 10 bases and the V segment lost 2 bases, leaving 17 bases of the junction unmatched. The CDR3 is 17 residues long. Germline V CDR1 and CDR2: SSHAT, FNYEAQ (reference sequence). The receptor's source is a female donor with breast cancer. Some clones in this sample may be carry-over from other donors' samples. The rearrangement joins TRBV7-7 to TRBJ2-1, with 7 bases lining up with TRBD1. Sequenced sample: axillary lymph node tissue. The CDR3: CASSLKGDSFFLGEQFF. CDR3 nucleotide sequence: TGTGCCAGCAGCTTAAAGGGGGACAGTTTCTTCTTAGGGGAGCAGTTCTTC.